The sequence of this TCR beta chain was determined in a study of CD8 T cells in Susac syndrome. Random hexamers were used to reverse transcribe about 0.5 to 1 ug of RNA. Amplification of TCR beta CDR3 used immunoSEQ multiplex PCR across 54 Vbeta and 13 Jbeta. TCRdb re-called the immunoSEQ multiplex PCR reads with MiXCR, one entry per CDR3 protein. This table holds more than 95,000 distinct CDR3 sequences, around 94% found once. General study results and limits: Clonal expansion involving Susac CD8+ cells peaked in TEMRA cells and active patients.

Concerning this clonotype: Its antigen is as yet unknown.

V was cut by 5 bases and J by 4 bases, with 12 bases left in between. This CDR3 region has 13 residues. Germline V gene lookup returns CDR1 SGHRS and CDR2 YFSETQ. This rearrangement joins TRBV5-1 to TRBJ1-2; D is perhaps TRBD1 (5 bases). This TCR came from a human donor with Susac syndrome. Sequenced input: CD8+ T cells from PBMCs. The CDR3 region is CASSGAPSYGYTF. CDR3 nucleotide sequence: TGCGCCAGCAGTGGGGCTCCTAGCTATGGCTACACCTTC.